One sample yielded the 2 T cell receptor beta chains listed below, sequenced in a study of control samples from healthy donors and cancer patients. Sequencing was performed with immunoSEQ multiplex PCR; in TCRdb, only in-frame clones are kept and a portion is missing. Of tens of thousands of clones listed, 88% were seen once; the top ten hold about 39%. The material sequenced was PBMCs. These receptors were collected from a man over 45 with head and neck cancer.

In this sample, this clone turned up a few times. The chain employs TRBV14 and TRBJ2-5; 7 bases fit TRBD1. V lost 4 bases to trimming and J lost 2 bases; unmatched junction nucleotides: 4. From germline, CDR1 is SGHDN and CDR2 FVKESK. The CDR3 runs to 14 residues. This CDR3 reads CASSRGQLQETQYF. CDR3 nucleotide sequence: TGTGCCAGCAGCCGGGGACAGCTACAAGAGACCCAGTACTTC.

This chain uses TRBV28 with TRBJ2-2; D may correspond to TRBD1 or TRBD2 (6 bases each). V gave up 3 bases and J gave up 5 bases, with 22 bases separating them. CDR3 length: 18 amino acids. Germline lookup yields CDR1 MDHEN and CDR2 SYDVKM. CDR3 nucleotide sequence: TGTGCCAGCAGTTTCGGGGGCTCTAGGTCGGGGCGGACCGGGGAGCTGTTTTTT. It yields the protein CASSFGGSRSGRTGELFF. Using reference TRBV28 and TRBJ2-2 for the parts outside the CDR3, the full variable domain is DVKVTQSSRYLVKRTGEKVFLECVQDMDHENMFWYRQDPGLGLRLIYFSYDVKMKEKGDIPEGYSVSREKKERFSLILESASTNQTSMYLCASSFGGSRSGRTGELFFGEGSRLTVL.